Reported below is one TCR beta chain. Germline V CDR1 and CDR2: SGHTA, FQGTGA. V gave up 5 bases and J gave up 1 base, with 20 bases separating them. CDR3 length equals 17 residues. Study processing details: Amplified reference gene primers provided the basis for estimating nucleated cell counts. Using immunoSEQ multiplex PCR, the repertoire was profiled, and TCRdb retains in-frame clones only, with some absent. That table furnishes V, J and clone size, whereas the DNA furnished D and trimming. The sample includes 120,000 to 150,000 clones, around 87% of them seen just once. The data derive from a study of blood T cell repertoires in COVID-19. In the study overall: Italy, Spain and the United States were the sources of the convalescent and acute COVID-19 samples. T cells, B-cell-depleted T cells, or PBMCs provided the cDNA or gDNA that served as material.

The source is a woman in her fifties or sixties with active COVID-19. The chain uses TRBV7-3 and TRBJ1-1; TRBD1 is a possible D gene (6 bases). The sequenced material came from peripheral blood. CDR3: CASSPDGQRGGNTEAFF. CDR3 DNA: TGTGCCAGCAGCCCGGACGGGCAGAGAGGGGGGAACACTGAAGCTTTCTTT.